Described below is a single TCR beta chain sequence and its context. Trimming pared 0 bases from V and 1 base from J, leaving 14 bases between. The germline V gene encodes CDR1 SGDLS and CDR2 YYNGEE. CDR3 length: 17 residues. A second roughly 6 to 12 cycle PCR used barcoded and J-beta primers. TCRdb used MiXCR to reprocess the 5' RACE reads, holding one entry per CDR3 protein. The sample consists of 1.8 million or so distinct CDR3 sequences, around 42% of them appearing once. These data are taken from a study of blood T cells in healthy people across ages. The TCR sequence derives from a human donor in good health. Sequencing input: blood. The chain couples TRBV9 to TRBJ1-3; D remains unclear. CDR3: CASSVDLGRSSGNTIYF. CDR3 coding DNA: TGTGCCAGCAGCGTAGATCTCGGACGTAGTTCTGGAAACACCATATATTTT. The full variable domain, in which reference TRBV9 and TRBJ1-3 provide the parts outside the CDR3, is DSGVTQTPKHLITATGQRVTLRCSPRSGDLSVYWYQQSLDQGLQFLIQYYNGEERAKGNILERFSAQQFPDLHSELNLSSLELGDSALYFCASSVDLGRSSGNTIYFGEGSWLTVV.